This section outlines one T cell receptor (beta chain) sequence together with its context. Its antigen remains unknown. The sample contains more than one DNA sequence encoding this CDR3. The ends were cut back, 0 bases at V and 1 base at J, with 8 bases in the middle. Germline CDR1 reads SGHRS; CDR2 reads YFSETQ. The length of the CDR3 is 14 residues. This record comes from a study of shared clonotypes between healthy human individuals. Study details: CD4 naive and CD4 memory each took three plates per donor, while CD8 naive took two and CD8 memory one. Study-level results: For naive CD4 cells, 5% to 6.5% of clonotypes were shared across a few donors.

Here immunoSEQ multiplex PCR was the method, and the copy in TCRdb shows in-frame clones only, minus some. This table holds some 2,100,000 clones, 90% to 97% found once. The source is a man aged 18 to 30 in good health. What was sequenced was naive CD4+ T cells sorted from blood. The subset denotes: CD45RA+ positively selected. The V call is TRBV5-1, the J call TRBJ2-7; TRBD2 is a possible D gene (6 bases). CDR3 loop: CASSLAGTSYEQYF. CDR3 in DNA: TGCGCCAGCAGCTTGGCCGGGACTTCCTACGAGCAGTACTTC.